This entry lists 27 T cell receptor beta chains sequenced from one sample in a study of CD8+ T cells in alopecia areata. Sorting relied on CD4, CD8alpha, NKG2D, NKG2ACE and other markers applied to pooled cutaneous lymph node cells. Sequencing templates came from extracted RNA that was reverse transcribed into cDNA. Repertoires were generated with immunoSEQ multiplex PCR, while TCRdb's copy carries only in-frame clones and drops some. In total the sample includes 290,000 or so clones, none of them seen once. Sequencing was carried out using CD4+ T cells sorted from a lymph node. Source of these receptors: a C3H/HeJ mouse with alopecia areata. The strain bears MHC haplotype H2-k.

Notes on this clone: The genes and germline here are from mouse. The CDR3 end is not reached by the read, which stops 4 residues before it; the germline J gene fills it in. The V and J genes are TRBV1 and TRBJ2-1; 9 bases fit TRBD2. The CDR3 length is 15 residues. The germline gives CDR1 NSQYPW, CDR2 LRSPGD (reference sequence). The CDR3 DNA, read in part, is TGCACCTGCAGTGCAGGTGGGGGGGCGCGGGCT. As protein: CTCSAGGGARA. The full CDR3 protein is CTCSAGGGARAEQFF.

Of note for this clone: Genes here carry mouse names. The CDR3 end is not reached by the read, which stops 4 residues before it; the germline J gene fills it in. This chain uses TRBV13-1 with TRBJ1-2, with TRBD1 matching 9 bases. V was clipped by 3 bases and J by 1 base; unmatched bases: 10. The length of the CDR3 is 17 residues. Germline CDR1 reads NSHNY; CDR2 reads SYGAGN. The CDR3 spells CASSGSRDRERNSDYTF. The part of the CDR3 DNA that was read is TGTGCCAGCAGTGGGTCCCGGGACAGGGAACGAAACTCC.

This clone was seen more than once but under ten times. The germline and genes are mouse ones. CDR3: CASSYDWDEQYF. CDR3 DNA (partial): TGTGCCAGCAGCTATGACTGGGAT. The V call is TRBV4, the J call TRBJ2-7, with 7 positions matching TRBD2. The read falls 4 residues short of the CDR3 end, and the missing part is taken from the germline J gene. CDR1 is LGHDT and CDR2 is YNNKQL in the germline V gene (reference sequence). This CDR3 has 12 residues.

This clone appeared a few times. Gene names and germline refer to mouse. The CDR3 is cut off 4 residues early in the read; its end comes from the germline J gene. Other DNA sequences in the same sample also yield this CDR3. The rearrangement uses TRBV13-1 and TRBJ2-3, with 9 nucleotides matching TRBD2. The CDR3 contains 15 residues. The J segment lost 0 bases and the V segment lost 5 bases, leaving 4 bases of the junction unmatched. Germline values: CDR1 NSHNY, CDR2 SYGAGN. The CDR3 DNA, read in part, is TGTGCCAGCAGAACTGGGGGGACTAGTGCAGAA. Amino acids: CASRTGGTSAE. The complete CDR3 sequence is CASRTGGTSAETLYF.

This clone was observed a few times. Mouse gene names and germline throughout. The CDR3 goes on 4 residues after the read ends, and that part is filled in from the germline J gene. The chain couples TRBV13-1 to TRBJ2-5; 8 bases line up with TRBD2. This CDR3 has 13 amino acids. Germline V gives CDR1 NSHNY, CDR2 SYGAGN. The covered CDR3 bases are TGTGCCAGCAGTGGGGACTGGAAAGAC. This sequence encodes CASSGDWKD. The full CDR3 reads CASSGDWKDTQYF.

This clone has just a few counts. The germline and genes are mouse ones. The sequenced fragment ends 4 residues before the CDR3 boundary, so the rest is inferred from the germline J gene. The V call is TRBV19, the J call TRBJ2-7; 12 bases are shared with TRBD1. CDR1 FNHDT and CDR2 SITEND come from the germline V gene (reference sequence). This CDR3 has 14 residues. Partial CDR3 DNA: TGTGCCAGCAGTATGGGACAGGGGGCATAT. This translates into CASSMGQGAY. The whole CDR3 is CASSMGQGAYEQYF.

This clone was found a few times. The genes and germline here are from mouse. From the germline J gene comes the end of the CDR3, since the read stops 4 residues before it. The chain uses TRBV17 and TRBJ2-2; the D is unclear. The V and J ends lost 0 bases and 0 bases respectively, with 2 bases between them. The germline V gene has CDR1 MNHDT and CDR2 YYDKIL. The CDR3 has 14 residues. This chain's CDR3 is CASSRDANTGQLYF. Incomplete CDR3 DNA: TGTGCTAGCAGTAGAGATGCAAACACCGGG.

This clone was detected only a few times. Each gene name is a mouse one. The sequence runs out 4 residues before the end of the CDR3; the remainder is reconstructed from the germline J gene. V gene TRBV3 combines with J gene TRBJ2-5; 11 bases are a match to TRBD2. V gave up 1 base and J gave up 2 bases; unmatched junction bases: 5. The length of the CDR3 is 17 residues. Germline-derived CDR1 and CDR2 are SNHLY and FYNGKV (reference sequence). CDR3 region: CASSLVNWGGSQDTQYF. The CDR3 DNA, read in part, is TGTGCCAGCAGCTTAGTTAACTGGGGGGGCTCCCAAGAC.

For this clone: Gene names and germline refer to mouse. The read is 4 residues too short to cover the CDR3 end, so that end is filled in from the germline J gene. At the DNA level, this CDR3 is encoded by other sequences in the same sample as well. The chain combines TRBV13-2 with TRBJ2-1; 10 bases map to TRBD1. Germline loops: CDR1 NNHNN, CDR2 SYGAGS (reference sequence). The V gene end was trimmed by 5 bases and the J gene end by 4 bases; junction bases not matched to a gene: 3. This CDR3 is 14 amino acids long. CDR3 bases read: TGTGCCAGCGGCCGGGACAGGGGTTATGCT. This sequence encodes CASGRDRGYA. In full, the CDR3 reads CASGRDRGYAEQFF.

Comment on this clone: Gene and germline names: mouse. The sequenced CDR3 bases are TGCACCTGCAGTGCCACCGGGACAGGGGTCTATGCT. Encoded protein: CTCSATGTGVYA. The CDR3, in full, reads CTCSATGTGVYAEQFF. V is TRBV1 and J is TRBJ2-1, with 10 positions matching TRBD1. Read coverage stops 4 residues before the CDR3 terminus; the germline J gene supplies the remainder. J gave up 3 bases and V 3 bases, and 5 bases lay outside the gene matches. Germline V gives CDR1 NSQYPW, CDR2 LRSPGD (reference sequence). CDR3 length equals 16 residues.

As for this clone: Genes here carry mouse names. The CDR3 is cut off 4 residues early in the read; its end comes from the germline J gene. The V call is TRBV13-1, the J call TRBJ2-3; 8 positions agree with TRBD1. The V gene's germline CDR1 is NSHNY and CDR2 SYGAGN. The CDR3 is 16 amino acids. Trimming took 3 bases from V and 0 from J; bases not matched to a gene: 6. The CDR3 spells CASSGVRGQSAETLYF. The sequenced CDR3 bases are TGTGCCAGCAGTGGCGTCAGGGGGCAGAGTGCAGAA.

This clone was found many times. All gene names here are mouse names. The sequenced fragment ends 4 residues before the CDR3 boundary, so the rest is inferred from the germline J gene. This CDR3 is also generated by other DNA sequences in the sample. This chain links TRBV1 with TRBJ2-7, with unresolved D. V lost 3 bases and J 3 bases, leaving 6 bases between the germline ends. CDR3 length: 12 amino acids. Per the germline V gene, CDR1 is NSQYPW and CDR2 is LRSPGD (reference sequence). CDR3 residues: CTCSAEGYEQYF. The covered CDR3 bases are TGCACCTGCAGTGCGGAGGGCTAT.

This clone was counted between two and nine times. These gene names are mouse names. The read ends 3 residues before the CDR3 terminus; that terminus is restored from the germline J gene. The chain uses TRBV13-2 and TRBJ1-6; the D gene is possibly TRBD1 (5 bases). TRBJ1-6 qualifies as an ORF whose function is uncertain. Trimming cost V 2 bases and J 5 bases, with 11 bases left between them. The CDR3 runs 15 residues. Germline CDR1 is NNHNN and CDR2 is SYGAGS (reference sequence). CDR3 DNA (partial): TGTGCCAGCGGTGACAGGGAGGAGAATAATTCGCCC. Translated, it gives CASGDREENNSP. The whole CDR3 is CASGDREENNSPLYF.

Turning to this clone: Mouse germline and gene names are used. The read finishes 4 residues shy of the CDR3 end, and the germline J gene is used to complete it. The chain employs TRBV29 and TRBJ2-1, with D perhaps TRBD1 (6 bases). This CDR3 has 15 amino acids. Trimming took 1 base from V and 3 from J, leaving 10 bases between them. Per germline, CDR1 MSHET and CDR2 SYDVDS. The CDR3 is CASSLFGTIYAEQFF. Incomplete CDR3 DNA: TGTGCTAGCAGTTTATTTGGGACAATCTATGCT.

In this sample, this clone turned up many times. The listed genes are named as in mouse. The observed sequence ends 4 residues before the CDR3 terminus, with the missing tail filled in from the germline J gene. The V and J genes are TRBV5 and TRBJ2-7; D ambiguous. The V gene's germline CDR1 is LGHNA and CDR2 YNLKQL (reference sequence). CDR3 length: 12 residues. The CDR3 DNA, read in part, is TGTGCCAGCAGCCAAGATGGGTAT. Protein product: CASSQDGY. The full CDR3 reads CASSQDGYEQYF.

This clone was seen more than once but under ten times. The germline and genes are mouse ones. The read finishes 4 residues shy of the CDR3 end, and the germline J gene is used to complete it. J is TRBJ2-5 and V is TRBV31, with 9 bases aligning to TRBD1. Germline V gene data show CDR1 as GKSSPN and CDR2 as SITVG. The CDR3 runs to 12 residues. CDR3 DNA (partial): TGTGCCTGGGACAGGGGGGAAGAC. This gives the protein CAWDRGED. The whole CDR3 is CAWDRGEDTQYF.

In its sample, this clone was seen a few times. Gene names follow the mouse nomenclature. The missing CDR3 end, 4 residues past where the read stops, is filled in from the germline J gene. Different DNA sequences within this sample yield the same CDR3. J is TRBJ2-5 and V is TRBV1, with 7 bases matching TRBD2. The V segment lost 0 bases and the J segment 3 bases; nucleotides outside the gene matches: 3. The CDR3 has 15 residues. CDR1 NSQYPW and CDR2 LRSPGD come from the germline V gene (reference sequence). CDR3 sequence reads: CTCSADLGGQDTQYF. The CDR3 bases that were read are TGCACCTGCAGTGCAGATTTGGGGGGACAAGAC.

This clone was seen a handful of times. Genes here carry mouse names. CDR3 DNA, as far as it was read: TGTGCTAGCAGTAGGGACTGGGGGGATAACCAAGAC. Its protein product is CASSRDWGDNQD. The full CDR3 reads CASSRDWGDNQDTQYF. This chain uses TRBV17 with TRBJ2-5, with TRBD2 matching over 11 bases. The CDR3 end falls 4 residues outside the read, so it is completed with the germline J gene. V lost 3 bases and J lost 0; bases outside the gene matches: 2. Germline V CDR1 and CDR2: MNHDT, YYDKIL. The CDR3 spans 16 residues.

As to this clone: All gene names here are mouse names. From the germline J gene comes the end of the CDR3, since the read stops 4 residues before it. The J gene is TRBJ2-5, the V gene TRBV29, with a tentative D call TRBD1 (6 bases). The CDR3 totals 13 residues. The germline V gene encodes CDR1 MSHET and CDR2 SYDVDS. The DNA read from the CDR3 is TGTGCTAGCAGTTTCCCAGGGGAAGAC. Translating it yields CASSFPGED. The whole CDR3 reads CASSFPGEDTQYF.

With regard to this clone: Mouse names are used for the genes. The read terminates 4 residues before the CDR3 end, so the remaining end is supplied by the germline J gene. This chain connects TRBV13-2 to TRBJ2-5; perhaps TRBD1 as D (6 bases). This CDR3 spans 14 amino acids. Per germline, CDR1 NNHNN and CDR2 SYGAGS (reference sequence). CDR3 region: CASGDPWDIDTQYF. Partial CDR3 DNA: TGTGCCAGCGGTGATCCCTGGGACATAGAC.

This clone has only a few counts. Gene and germline names: mouse. The observed sequence ends 4 residues before the CDR3 terminus, with the missing tail filled in from the germline J gene. This chain links TRBV5 with TRBJ2-2; 11 nucleotides align to TRBD1. This CDR3 spans 16 amino acids. J was trimmed by 3 bases and V by 0 bases; bases with no gene match: 0. The germline CDR1 and CDR2 sequences are LGHNA and YNLKQL (reference sequence). CDR3 region: CASSQEGQGDTGQLYF. CDR3 DNA (partial): TGTGCCAGCAGCCAAGAGGGACAGGGGGACACCGGG.

Only a few counts were recorded for this clone. Gene names are the mouse ones. The read comes to an end 4 residues before the CDR3 does, leaving the germline J gene to fill in the end. The J gene is TRBJ1-1, the V gene TRBV14, with 9 bases fitting TRBD1. CDR1 SGHDT and CDR2 FRDEAV come from the germline V gene. The V gene end was trimmed by 4 bases and the J gene end by 4 bases; junction bases not matched to a gene: 5. The CDR3 runs 14 residues. The CDR3 sequence: CASSRTGDVTEVFF. CDR3 DNA, as far as it was read: TGTGCCAGCAGTCGGACAGGGGATGTCACA.

Concerning this clone: Gene names and germline refer to mouse. The CDR3 is CASPQGLDAEQFF. CDR3 DNA, as far as it was read: TGTGCCAGCCCTCAGGGGCTGGATGCT. The chain couples TRBV13-2 to TRBJ2-1; tentative D call: TRBD1 (6 bases). The DNA ends 4 residues before the CDR3 does, and the rest of the CDR3 is filled in from the germline J gene. Deletions cut 7 bases from V and 5 bases from J, with 13 bases between. The CDR3 has 13 residues. In germline, CDR1 is NNHNN, CDR2 SYGAGS (reference sequence).

This clone showed up just a few times. Gene names are mouse gene names. Read data end 4 residues before the CDR3 end; the end is taken from the germline J gene. This sequence joins TRBV13-1 and TRBJ1-2; D remains unclear. CDR3 length: 11 residues. The V gene's germline CDR1 is NSHNY and CDR2 SYGAGN. This CDR3 is CASRGLSDYTF. The sequenced part of the CDR3 DNA is TGTGCCAGCAGAGGACTGAGC.

This clone was observed a few times. Mouse names are used for the genes. The read finishes 4 residues shy of the CDR3 end, and the germline J gene is used to complete it. The sample contains more than one DNA sequence encoding this CDR3. This rearrangement joins TRBV13-1 to TRBJ2-2; D is unresolved. There are 14 residues in the CDR3. The V gene's germline CDR1 is NSHNY and CDR2 SYGAGN. V shed 2 bases and J shed 2 bases, with 7 bases lying between them. The DNA read from the CDR3 is TGTGCCAGCAGTGAAGGTGGGAACACCGGG. Translating it yields CASSEGGNTG. In full, the CDR3 reads CASSEGGNTGQLYF.

This clone was observed a handful of times. Gene names are the mouse ones. The read ends 4 residues shy of where the CDR3 ends; the end is completed using the germline J gene. At the DNA level, this CDR3 is encoded by other sequences in the same sample as well. This sequence joins TRBV1 and TRBJ2-1; the D is unclear. V dropped 1 base and J dropped 5 bases, with 3 bases sitting between them. The CDR3 is 12 residues long. CDR1 is NSQYPW and CDR2 is LRSPGD in the germline V gene (reference sequence). The CDR3 loop reads CTCSAADAEQFF. Partial CDR3 DNA: TGCACCTGCAGTGCAGCAGATGCT.

This clone has only a few counts. Gene names denote mouse genes. The observed sequence ends 4 residues before the CDR3 terminus, with the missing tail filled in from the germline J gene. Other DNA sequences in the sample encode the same CDR3. This sequence joins TRBV1 and TRBJ1-1; the D gene is possibly TRBD1 (5 bases). CDR1 is NSQYPW, CDR2 LRSPGD, per germline (reference sequence). Trimming stripped 0 bases from V and 1 base from J, with 9 bases between. CDR3 length: 15 amino acids. The part of the CDR3 DNA that was read is TGCACCTGCAGTGCAGATGGGGGAGCGAACACA. This encodes CTCSADGGANT. The full CDR3 is CTCSADGGANTEVFF.